This T cell receptor (beta chain) was captured in a study of early T cells in non-severe SARS-CoV-2 infection (TCRdb year 2021). About the investigation overall: Because TCR sequencing relied on bulk RNA taken from unsorted whole blood, pairing of alpha and beta chains was not possible. The investigation overall reported the following: VDJdb matching was skewed toward anti-spike CD8 responses and likely underestimated virus-specific expansions by missing private and CD4 specificities.

Via the germline V gene, CDR1 is SQVTM and CDR2 ANQGSEA. Including the terminal cysteine and phenylalanine, the CDR3 comprises 13 residues. Only the CDR3 region is kept as DNA, spanning 39 bases read in frame from base 1. The trim is 3 bases for V and 7 bases for J, with a gap of 13 bases between the germline ends. The receptor library was made with 5' RACE. TCRdb records NextSeq 500 as the sequencer. Unique molecular identifiers were attached to individual cDNA molecules in the TCR library protocol so that sequencing error and PCR bias could be corrected. TCR alpha and beta chains were both sequenced, and the abundances of alpha and beta sequences in each sample were closely correlated with each other. On the authors' methods: Decombinator V4 was used to annotate TCR sequences for V gene, J gene and CDR3. TCRs were defined as expanded if a significant change between any two time points was detected under a Poisson model with p below 0.0001. Abundances of TCRs were expressed as counts per million after normalisation to the total number of TCRs sequenced in each sample. MAIT TCRs were defined by TRAV1-2 paired with TRAJ12, TRAJ20 or TRAJ33, and iNKT TCRs by TRAV10 paired with TRAJ18. VDJdb, accessed on 1 November 2021, was searched for TCRs annotated for CMV, EBV and SARS-CoV-2, and TCRs annotated for more than one antigen were excluded. Using fastp at Q25 and MiXCR, TCRdb reprocessed the public reads and kept productive beta chains. Entries are consolidated by CDR3 protein sequence, retaining the most common genes and DNA. These V and J calls rely on TCRdb rather than the paper's analysis. The sample yields some 48,000 distinct CDR3 sequences; roughly 7.7% were counted once. Jointly, the top ten make up 4.5% to 7% of the sample.

Set within a cohort of healthcare workers in London, UK, this nested case-control study involved weekly PCR testing of nasopharyngeal swabs along with blood sampling. Healthcare workers were recruited between 23 and 31 March 2020, during the week of the UK lockdown, and were followed weekly for up to about 16 weeks. In this sample, this clonotype turned up many times. Its recognized antigen is unknown. The sample holds no much larger clone one base away, and base qualities are not on file. The chain was built from TRBV29-1 and TRBJ2-1; the D gene could be TRBD1 or TRBD2, each one agreeing over 5 bases. This receptor was identified in an adult who was a healthcare worker with PCR-confirmed SARS-CoV-2 infection or an uninfected control (not recorded which). The specimen was whole blood. The DNA reads as follows: TGCAGCGTTGAGGGACGGGCATTGAATGAGCAGTTCTTC. Translation gives CSVEGRALNEQFF.